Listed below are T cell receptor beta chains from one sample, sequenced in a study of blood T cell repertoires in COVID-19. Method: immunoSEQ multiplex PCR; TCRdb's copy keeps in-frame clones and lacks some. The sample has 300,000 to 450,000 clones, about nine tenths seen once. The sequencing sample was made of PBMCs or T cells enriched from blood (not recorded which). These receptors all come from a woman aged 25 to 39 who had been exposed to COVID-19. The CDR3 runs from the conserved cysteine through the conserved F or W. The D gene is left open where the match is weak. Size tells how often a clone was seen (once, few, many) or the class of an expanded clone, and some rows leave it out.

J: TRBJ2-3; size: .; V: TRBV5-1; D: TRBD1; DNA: TGCGCCAGCAGCTGGAGGGGACAGGCGGGCACAGATACGCAGTATTTT; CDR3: CASSWRGQAGTDTQYF
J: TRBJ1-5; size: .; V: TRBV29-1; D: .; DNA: TGCAGCGTTGGGGAGGGAGATCAGCCCCAGCATTTT; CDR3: CSVGEGDQPQHF
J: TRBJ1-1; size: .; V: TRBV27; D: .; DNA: TGTGCCAGCAGTTTTGGGCTCGGCACTGAAGCTTTCTTT; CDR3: CASSFGLGTEAFF
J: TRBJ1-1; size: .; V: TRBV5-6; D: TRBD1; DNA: TGTGCCAGCAGCTGGGGGACAGGGGGCGACACTGAAGCTTTCTTT; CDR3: CASSWGTGGDTEAFF
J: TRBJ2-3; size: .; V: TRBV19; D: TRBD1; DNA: TGTGCCAGTAGTATAGACCTAGGGGGCCTTAGCACAGATACGCAGTATTTT; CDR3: CASSIDLGGLSTDTQYF
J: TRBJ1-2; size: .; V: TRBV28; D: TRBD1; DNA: TGTGCCATTGGGCAGGGGGCGCCTGGCTACACCTTC; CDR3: CAIGQGAPGYTF
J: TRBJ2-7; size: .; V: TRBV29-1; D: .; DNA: TGCAGCGTTGAGATCCTCAGACAGGACTACGAGCAGTACTTC; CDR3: CSVEILRQDYEQYF
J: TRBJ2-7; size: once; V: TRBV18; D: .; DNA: TGTGCCAGCTCACCGAGTCACTACGAGCAGTACTTC; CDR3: CASSPSHYEQYF
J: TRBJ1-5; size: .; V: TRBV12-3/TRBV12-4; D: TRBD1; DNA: TGTGCCAGCAGGGGACAGGGGGTTCAGCCCCAGCATTTT; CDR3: CASRGQGVQPQHF
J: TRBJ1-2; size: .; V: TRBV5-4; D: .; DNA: TGTGCCAGCAGTCCCCAGGGATCCTATTATGGCTACACCTTC; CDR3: CASSPQGSYYGYTF
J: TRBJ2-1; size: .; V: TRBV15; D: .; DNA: TGTGCCACCAGCACCCGGGACTTGATGAGCTCCTACAATGAGCAGTTCTTC; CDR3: CATSTRDLMSSYNEQFF
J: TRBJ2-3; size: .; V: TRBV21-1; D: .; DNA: TGTGCCAGCAGCAAATCGGCGACAGGGGAGAAGACAGATACGCAGTATTTT; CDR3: CASSKSATGEKTDTQYF
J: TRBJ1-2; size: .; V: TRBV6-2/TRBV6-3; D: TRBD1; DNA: TGTGCCAGCAGCGGACAGGCCCCTCGAGCTAACTATGGCTACACCTTC; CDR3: CASSGQAPRANYGYTF
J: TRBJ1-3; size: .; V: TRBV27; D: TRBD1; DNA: TGTGCCAGCAGTTTACGGCCGGGACAGTCAAACACCATATATTTT; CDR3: CASSLRPGQSNTIYF
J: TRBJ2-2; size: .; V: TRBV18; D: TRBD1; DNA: TGTGCCAGCTCACCACCCGGGACAGGGGCTGGCACCGGGGAGCTGTTTTTT; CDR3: CASSPPGTGAGTGELFF
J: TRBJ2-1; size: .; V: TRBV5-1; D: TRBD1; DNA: TGCGCCAGCAGCTTGGCCCCCGGGACAGGTAATGAGCAGTTCTTC; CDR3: CASSLAPGTGNEQFF
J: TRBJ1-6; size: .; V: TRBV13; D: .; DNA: TGTGCCAGCAGGTTTAGAGGGGGAATATATAATTCACCCCTCCACTTT; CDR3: CASRFRGGIYNSPLHF
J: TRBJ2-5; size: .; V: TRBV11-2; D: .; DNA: TGTGCCAGCAGCTTAGAGGGGAGTGTAGAGACCCAGTACTTC; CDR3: CASSLEGSVETQYF
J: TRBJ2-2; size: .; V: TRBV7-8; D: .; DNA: TGTGCCAGCAGCTTCCCGGTGCGGGAACAAACCGGGGAGCTGTTTTTT; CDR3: CASSFPVREQTGELFF
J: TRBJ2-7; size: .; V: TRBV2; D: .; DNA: TGTGCCAGCAGTGTGACTGAGAGAGGCGAGCAGTACTTC; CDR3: CASSVTERGEQYF
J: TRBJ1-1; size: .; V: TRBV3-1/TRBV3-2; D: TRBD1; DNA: TGTGCCAGCAGCCAACAACAGGGGTCCGGGGCTTTCTTT; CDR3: CASSQQQGSGAFF
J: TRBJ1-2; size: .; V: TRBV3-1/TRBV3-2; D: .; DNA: TGTGCCAGCAGCCCTTCGGTCACAAGGGGCAGGATATATGGCTACACCTTC; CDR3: CASSPSVTRGRIYGYTF
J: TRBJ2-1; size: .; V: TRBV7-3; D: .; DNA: TGTGCCAGCAGCCTTCGCCTTACGACAGTTCAAGGACCCAGCGCGAATGACCATGAGCAGTTCTTC; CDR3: CASSLRLTTVQGPSANDHEQFF
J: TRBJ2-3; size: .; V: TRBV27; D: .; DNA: TGTGCCAGCAGGTCACAGGGAGATACGCAGTATTTT; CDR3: CASRSQGDTQYF
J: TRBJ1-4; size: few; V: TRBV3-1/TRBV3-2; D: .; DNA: TGTGCCAGCAGCCTCCCTCCGTTCGGGGCAACTAATGAAAAACTGTTTTTT; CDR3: CASSLPPFGATNEKLFF
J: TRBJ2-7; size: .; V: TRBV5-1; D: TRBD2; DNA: TGCGCCAGCAGCTTGGGTTCTAGCGGGAAGAAGGAGGTGTACTTC; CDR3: CASSLGSSGKKEVYF
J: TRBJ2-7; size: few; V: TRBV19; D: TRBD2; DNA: TGTGCCAGTAGTAGGAGCGGGGGAAGCTCCTACGAGCAGTACTTC; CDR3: CASSRSGGSSYEQYF
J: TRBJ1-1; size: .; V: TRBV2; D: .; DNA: TGTGCCAGCAGTCTGAGGGAAGGGTCGGAAGCTTTCTTT; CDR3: CASSLREGSEAFF
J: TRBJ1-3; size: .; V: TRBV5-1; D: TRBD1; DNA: TGCGCCAGCTCAAGAAGACAGGGGGCGCAGGGAAACACCATATATTTT; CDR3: CASSRRQGAQGNTIYF
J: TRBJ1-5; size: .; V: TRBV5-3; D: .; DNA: TGTGCCAGAACCCTTACGGAGCGGGGGCGCAATCAGCCCCAGCATTTT; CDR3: CARTLTERGRNQPQHF
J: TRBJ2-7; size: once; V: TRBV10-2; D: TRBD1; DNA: TGCGCCAGCAGCTTAACAGGGTCAGGGGGCGAGCAGTACTTC; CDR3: CASSLTGSGGEQYF
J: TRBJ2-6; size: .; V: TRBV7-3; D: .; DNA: TGTGCCAGCAGCTCCTCCGGGGCTGGGGCCAACGTCCTGACTTTC; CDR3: CASSSSGAGANVLTF
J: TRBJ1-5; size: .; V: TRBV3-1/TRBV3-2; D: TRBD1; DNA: TGTGCCAGCAGCCAATCTCCGGACAGGGCTTATAGCAATCAGCCCCAGCATTTT; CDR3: CASSQSPDRAYSNQPQHF
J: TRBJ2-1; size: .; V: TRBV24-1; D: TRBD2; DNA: TGTGCCACCAGTGATTATACTAGCGGGAAAGGTGAGCAGTTCTTC; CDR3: CATSDYTSGKGEQFF
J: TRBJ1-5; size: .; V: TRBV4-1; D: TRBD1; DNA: TGCGCCAGCAGCCAAGCCGGTGACAGGGCCTTTCAACCCCAGCATTTT; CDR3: CASSQAGDRAFQPQHF
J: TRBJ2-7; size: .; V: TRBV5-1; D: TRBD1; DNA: TGCGCCAGCAGCCCCGGGACAGCAGGCTACGAGCAGTACTTC; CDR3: CASSPGTAGYEQYF
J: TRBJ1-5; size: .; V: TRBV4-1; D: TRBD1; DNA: TGCGCCAGCAGCCCCACTTCCCAGGGGGTCGATCAGCCCCAGCATTTT; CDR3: CASSPTSQGVDQPQHF
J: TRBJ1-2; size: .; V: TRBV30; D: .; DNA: TGTGCCTGGAGTGTACGGGCAGAAGGGAGACTATATGGCTACACCTTC; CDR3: CAWSVRAEGRLYGYTF
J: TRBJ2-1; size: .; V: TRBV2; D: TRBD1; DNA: TGTGCCAGCAGTGAAGGACCAGCGGGACAGGGGTTTAATGAGCAGTTCTTC; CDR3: CASSEGPAGQGFNEQFF
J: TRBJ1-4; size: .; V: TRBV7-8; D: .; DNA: TGTGCCAGCAGCTTAGGCCAGGGGTATGAAAAACTGTTTTTT; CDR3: CASSLGQGYEKLFF
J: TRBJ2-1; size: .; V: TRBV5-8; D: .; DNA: TGTGCCAGCAGCTTGGGAATTAGTCCGCACAATGAGCAGTTCTTC; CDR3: CASSLGISPHNEQFF
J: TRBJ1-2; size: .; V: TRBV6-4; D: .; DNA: TGTGCCAGCAGTGATAGAAGGTCAGGGGATGGAGACTATGGCTACACCTTC; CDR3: CASSDRRSGDGDYGYTF
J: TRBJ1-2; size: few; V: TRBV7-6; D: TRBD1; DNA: TGTGCCAGCAGCCAACCGGGACAGGGTGGCTACACCTTC; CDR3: CASSQPGQGGYTF
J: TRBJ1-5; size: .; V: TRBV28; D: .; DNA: TGTGCCAGCAGCCAGACAGGTAGTAATCAGCCCCAGCATTTT; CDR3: CASSQTGSNQPQHF
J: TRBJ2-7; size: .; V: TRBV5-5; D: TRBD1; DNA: TGTGCCAGCAGCTTGAGGGACAGGGCCGGCGAGCAGTACTTC; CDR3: CASSLRDRAGEQYF
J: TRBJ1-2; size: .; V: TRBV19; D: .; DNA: TGTGCCAGTAGTATAGGTTTTTCGGACTATGGCTACACCTTC; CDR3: CASSIGFSDYGYTF
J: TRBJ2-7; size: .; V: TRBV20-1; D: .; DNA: TGCAGTGCCAGGAACGTGGGCGAGCAGTACTTC; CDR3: CSARNVGEQYF
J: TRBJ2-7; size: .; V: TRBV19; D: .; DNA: TGTGCCAGTAGGATCCAGGGAACCTACGAGCAGTACTTC; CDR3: CASRIQGTYEQYF
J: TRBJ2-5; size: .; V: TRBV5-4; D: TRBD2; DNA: TGTGCCAGCAGCTTGGGTGATAGCGGGAGGGCAGGGGAGACCCAGTACTTC; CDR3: CASSLGDSGRAGETQYF
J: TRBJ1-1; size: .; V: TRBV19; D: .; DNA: TGTGCCAGTAGTATCATGGGAGGCAGGACTGAAGCTTTCTTT; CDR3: CASSIMGGRTEAFF
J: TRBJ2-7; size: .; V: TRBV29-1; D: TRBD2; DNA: TGCAGCCTTCGGACTAGCGGGCAATACAAAACGTCCTACGAGCAGTACTTC; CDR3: CSLRTSGQYKTSYEQYF
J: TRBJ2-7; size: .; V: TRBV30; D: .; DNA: TGTGCCTGGAGTCCGGGAGCGGGCCGAACCTACGAGCAGTACTTC; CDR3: CAWSPGAGRTYEQYF
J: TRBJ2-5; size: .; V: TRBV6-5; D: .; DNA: TGTGCCAGCAGAGCAACGTTGCCAAGAGAGACCCAGTACTTC; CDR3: CASRATLPRETQYF
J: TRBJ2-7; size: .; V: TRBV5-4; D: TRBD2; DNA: TGTGCCAGCAAACCCGGGACTAGGAGCTACGAGCAGTACTTC; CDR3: CASKPGTRSYEQYF
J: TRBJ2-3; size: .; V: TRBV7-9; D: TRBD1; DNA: TGTGCCAGCAGCTCCGGGACAGGGGGCAGGGGCTCGGATACGCAGTATTTT; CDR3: CASSSGTGGRGSDTQYF
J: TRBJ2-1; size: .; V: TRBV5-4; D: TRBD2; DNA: TGTGCCAGCAGCTCGAGACTAGCGGACAATGAGCAGTTCTTC; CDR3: CASSSRLADNEQFF
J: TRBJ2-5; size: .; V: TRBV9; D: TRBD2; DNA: TGTGCCAGCAGCGCCCGGAGTAGCGGGAGGGAGACCCAGTACTTC; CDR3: CASSARSSGRETQYF